The 25 T cell receptor beta chains below were found in one sample sequenced in a study of radiotherapy plus CTLA-4 blockade in lung cancer (dated by TCRdb to 2017 to 2018). The library came from the immunoSEQ multiplex PCR assay. The immuneACCESS repertoire file appears here via TCRdb, limited to in-frame rearrangements. These files lack a portion of the clones; in checked studies, under half of the deficit traces to unresolved V genes, and the cause of the others is not known. The sample table lists 55,000 or so clones, 70% to 85% of them with a count of one. Together, the top ten hold roughly 6.7% of the sample. The source material was peripheral blood, sampled from a patient treated with radiotherapy plus ipilimumab. These receptors all come from a human donor with non-small cell lung cancer whose response to radiotherapy plus ipilimumab could not be evaluated.

The chain carries TRBV30 and TRBJ1-2; 9 bases are shared with TRBD1. Trimming removed 5 bases from V and 0 bases from J; junction bases left unmatched: 13. CDR1 and CDR2 from the germline V gene are GTSNPN and SVGIG (reference sequence). CDR3 length: 17 amino acids. The CDR3 reads CAWGRDRVRAANYGYTF. In DNA form, the CDR3 reads TGTGCCTGGGGCCGGGACAGGGTCCGGGCAGCTAACTATGGCTACACCTTC.

Comment on this clone: Different DNA sequences within this sample yield the same CDR3. The CDR3 reads CASSPIGTFDEQYF. DNA of the CDR3: TGTGCCAGCAGCCCCATTGGGACATTCGACGAGCAGTACTTC. This chain joins TRBV27 and TRBJ2-7; TRBD1 might be the D (6 bases). CDR3 length equals 14 residues. Trimming took off 6 bases at V and 5 bases at J, with 17 bases between the two ends. Looked up from germline, CDR1 is MNHEY and CDR2 is SMNVEV (reference sequence).

The chain recombines TRBV6-4 with TRBJ2-3, with 7 bases aligning to TRBD2. The CDR3 runs 17 residues. Germline CDR1 and CDR2: MRHNA and SNTAGT. V was pared by 5 bases and J by 3 bases, with 14 bases of the junction left unmatched. The chain's CDR3 is CASSYPSASGVTDTQYF. The CDR3 nucleotides read TGTGCCAGCAGTTACCCCTCCGCTAGCGGAGTAACAGATACGCAGTATTTT.

This rearrangement joins TRBV7-2 to TRBJ2-7, with 7 bases that match TRBD2. The CDR3 runs 14 residues. The trim removed 5 bases at V and 0 bases at J, leaving 4 bases unmatched. In germline, CDR1 is SGHTA, CDR2 FQGNSA. The CDR3 reads CASSPSGVSYEQYF. DNA of the CDR3: TGTGCCAGCAGCCCCAGCGGGGTCTCCTACGAGCAGTACTTC. The full variable domain, completed using reference TRBV7-2 and TRBJ2-7, is GAGVSQSPSNKVTEKGKDVELRCDPISGHTALYWYRQSLGQGLEFLIYFQGNSAPDKSGLPSDRFSAERTGGSVSTLTIQRTQQEDSAVYLCASSPSGVSYEQYFGPGTRLTVT.

The CDR3 loop is CASSSRGLALETQYF. CDR3 DNA sequence: TGCGCCAGCAGCTCAAGAGGACTAGCGTTGGAGACCCAGTACTTC. This chain links TRBV4-1 with TRBJ2-5; 9 bases are a match to TRBD2. The V gene end was trimmed by 5 bases and the J gene end by 5 bases; junction bases not matched to a gene: 9. This CDR3 region has 15 residues. CDR1 is MGHRA, CDR2 YSYEKL, per germline.

The CDR3 sequence: CASSIVPGGDNEQFF. The CDR3, as DNA: TGTGCCAGTAGTATAGTGCCGGGGGGGGACAATGAGCAGTTCTTC. The genes are TRBV19 and TRBJ2-1, with 8 bases fitting TRBD2. The CDR3 runs to 15 residues. With V trimmed by 1 base and J by 5 bases, 4 bases remained unmatched. The germline V gene encodes CDR1 LNHDA and CDR2 SQIVND (reference sequence). Full variable domain (remainder filled in from reference TRBV19 and TRBJ2-1): DGGITQSPKYLFRKEGQNVTLSCEQNLNHDAMYWYRQDPGQGLRLIYYSQIVNDFQKGDIAEGYSVSREKKESFPLTVTSAQKNPTAFYLCASSIVPGGDNEQFFGPGTRLTVL.

This clone was seen more than once but under ten times. V gene TRBV5-6 combines with J gene TRBJ2-6; 8 nucleotides agree with TRBD1. CDR3 size: 18 residues. With V trimmed by 4 bases and J by 0 bases, 9 bases remained unmatched. CDR1 and CDR2 from the germline V gene are SGHDT and YYEEEE. The CDR3 reads CASSPRTGHRSGANVLTF. CDR3 bases: TGTGCCAGCAGCCCCCGGACAGGGCACCGCTCTGGGGCCAACGTCCTGACTTTC.

The chain links TRBV25-1 to TRBJ2-1; 7 nucleotides match TRBD1. This CDR3 is built from 16 residues. J lost 4 bases, V lost 2 bases, and 8 bases had no gene match. CDR1 is MGHDK, CDR2 SYGVNS, per germline. CDR3 sequence reads: CASSEPTGSRYNEQFF. As DNA, the CDR3 is TGTGCCAGCAGTGAACCGACAGGGTCGAGATACAATGAGCAGTTCTTC.

The V call is TRBV25-1, the J call TRBJ2-2; TRBD1 aligns across 11 bases. CDR1 and CDR2 (germline): MGHDK, SYGVNS. The CDR3 runs 16 residues. V lost 1 base and J lost 8; bases outside the gene matches: 6. The chain's CDR3 is CASSEWGQGVIGELFF. The CDR3 DNA is TGTGCCAGCAGTGAATGGGGACAGGGGGTTATAGGGGAGCTGTTTTTT.

This chain joins TRBV6-1 and TRBJ1-3; D call uncertain. The germline gives CDR1 MNHNS, CDR2 SASEGT. With 11 bases removed from V and 0 bases from J, the gap between germline ends came to 17 bases. CDR3 length equals 15 residues. CDR3 in DNA: TGTGCCGCGGGTATAGGACGTTCCTCTGGAAACACCATATATTTT. It codes for CAAGIGRSSGNTIYF.

The chain couples TRBV6-5 to TRBJ1-1; 7 nucleotides align to TRBD1. After removal of 6 bases from V and 1 base from J, the junction contained 2 bases not matched to a gene. CDR3 length: 13 residues. CDR1 is MNHEY, CDR2 SVGAGI, per germline. For the CDR3, the DNA is TGTGCCAGCAGAAGACAGGGGAACACTGAAGCTTTCTTT. Residues: CASRRQGNTEAFF.

This clone was detected once. The chain combines TRBV28 with TRBJ1-5; D remains ambiguous. Trimming cost V 7 bases and J 0 bases, with 16 bases left between them. Germline V gene lookup returns CDR1 MDHEN and CDR2 SYDVKM. The CDR3 consists of 16 residues. The CDR3 region has the DNA TGTGCCAGCATCGCTGGCAGCGCCTATAGCAATCAGCCCCAGCATTTT. Translation gives CASIAGSAYSNQPQHF.

In its sample, this clone was seen once. Other DNA sequences of this sample code for an identical CDR3. This chain uses TRBV11-2 with TRBJ2-5; D is unclear. Trimming took 4 bases from V and 3 from J, leaving 9 bases between them. Germline values: CDR1 SGHAT, CDR2 FQNNGV. The CDR3 totals 13 residues. The CDR3 DNA sequence: TGTGCCAGCAGCTCGACTCTAGAAGAGACCCAGTACTTC. Protein: CASSSTLEETQYF.

V gene TRBV2 combines with J gene TRBJ1-4; D gene unclear. Germline assignment: CDR1 SNHLY and CDR2 FYNNEI. This CDR3 is 13 amino acids long. Trimming removed 3 bases at V and 8 bases at J, with 10 bases between. CDR3 protein: CASSERVWEKLFF. DNA for the CDR3: TGTGCCAGCAGTGAGAGGGTTTGGGAAAAACTGTTTTTT.

The gene calls are TRBV6-6 and TRBJ2-6; the D is unclear. CDR1 is MNHNY and CDR2 is SVGAGI in the germline V gene (reference sequence). The CDR3 contains 13 residues. V was clipped by 8 bases and J by 0 bases, with 5 bases between them. The CDR3 DNA reads TGTGCCAGCGGTAGCTCTGGGGCCAACGTCCTGACTTTC. Amino acid sequence: CASGSSGANVLTF.

On this clone itself: The junction departs from the called germline gene at one end, perhaps through a read error. This chain links TRBV14 with TRBJ2-7; tentatively, D is TRBD1 (6 bases). The CDR3 totals 13 residues. Germline V gene data show CDR1 as SGHDN and CDR2 as FVKESK. This chain's CDR3 is CASSQQPTGIGVF. Written as DNA, the CDR3 is TGTGCCAGCAGCCAACAGCCAACAGGGATCGGGGTATTC.

The chain joins TRBV7-2 to TRBJ2-7; D remains unclear. The germline V gene has CDR1 SGHTA and CDR2 FQGNSA. Trimming removed 5 bases at V and 4 bases at J, with 12 bases between. CDR3 size: 13 residues. The CDR3 nucleotides read TGTGCCAGCAGCCCCTCTATTTTATACGAGCAGTACTTC. Amino acid sequence: CASSPSILYEQYF.

The chain couples TRBV5-3 to TRBJ1-3; D unclear. TRBV5-3 is an ORF, with its function uncertain. Trimming took off 2 bases at V and 8 bases at J, with 11 bases between the two ends. This CDR3 contains 13 residues. CDR3 loop: CARSFEEKDTIYF. The CDR3 DNA follows: TGTGCCAGAAGCTTTGAGGAAAAGGACACCATATATTTT.

This chain connects TRBV27 to TRBJ1-2; 10 bases are a match to TRBD1. After removal of 1 base from V and 5 bases from J, the junction contained 1 base not matched to a gene. Germline V CDR1 and CDR2: MNHEY, SMNVEV (reference sequence). The CDR3 runs 14 residues. In DNA, the CDR3 is TGTGCCAGCAGTTTATGGGGACAGGGGTATGGCTACACCTTC. It yields the protein CASSLWGQGYGYTF.

This clone was observed a handful of times. The chain couples TRBV10-3 to TRBJ2-1, with TRBD1 matching over 8 bases. Germline V lookup: CDR1 ENHRY, CDR2 SYGVKD. This CDR3 comprises 17 residues. V lost 3 bases to trimming and J lost 2 bases; unmatched junction nucleotides: 9. The CDR3 bases are TGTGCCATCAGTGATTCCCTCGGACAGGGCGCCTACAATGAGCAGTTCTTC. Amino acids: CAISDSLGQGAYNEQFF.

The V call is TRBV28, the J call TRBJ2-1; 9 bases line up with TRBD1. J was trimmed by 3 bases and V by 5 bases; bases with no gene match: 8. This CDR3 has 16 amino acids. Germline CDR1 and CDR2: MDHEN and SYDVKM. CDR3 region: CASSPTTGGGYNEQFF. CDR3 nucleotides: TGTGCCAGCAGTCCGACCACAGGGGGCGGCTACAATGAGCAGTTCTTC.

The rearrangement links TRBV14 to TRBJ2-3; 8 bases fit TRBD1. Germline CDR1 is SGHDN and CDR2 is FVKESK. This CDR3 contains 18 residues. After removal of 0 bases from V and 8 bases from J, the junction contained 16 bases not matched to a gene. DNA for the CDR3: TGTGCCAGCAGCCAAGATCGGTCGGACAGGGCGAAGAGAGGTACGCAGTATTTT. The encoded protein is CASSQDRSDRAKRGTQYF.

The chain employs TRBV5-1 and TRBJ1-2, with 7 bases aligning to TRBD1. The germline V gene encodes CDR1 SGHRS and CDR2 YFSETQ. After removal of 0 bases from V and 4 bases from J, the junction contained 9 bases not matched to a gene. This CDR3 spans 16 amino acids. In DNA form, the CDR3 reads TGCGCCAGCAGCTTGGGGAAGGGGGCGTCGGTCTATGGCTACACCTTC. This sequence encodes CASSLGKGASVYGYTF.

This chain connects TRBV7-2 to TRBJ2-1; 8 bases are shared with TRBD2. Germline values: CDR1 SGHTA, CDR2 FQGNSA. Unmatched junction bases numbered 9, after V lost 5 bases and J lost 9 bases. This CDR3 contains 14 residues. The CDR3 nucleotides are TGTGCCAGCAGCGGAGATAGTCGGGGGGGTGAGCAGTTCTTC. It is translated as CASSGDSRGGEQFF.

The chain is built from TRBV6-5 and TRBJ1-5; D remains ambiguous. The V end was cut by 8 bases, the J end by 0 bases, with 8 bases between. From germline, CDR1 is MNHEY and CDR2 SVGAGI. This CDR3 is built from 13 residues. CDR3 sequence: CASAPNSNQPQHF. CDR3 sequence (DNA): TGTGCCAGCGCTCCTAATAGCAATCAGCCCCAGCATTTT.